This record looks at one TCR beta chain sequence and its context. CDR3 size: 13 residues. V was shortened by 3 bases and J by 4 bases, with 6 bases between the two germline ends. The germline CDR1 and CDR2 sequences are MNHNS and SASEGT. Original processing methods: Reference gene primer amplification gave nucleated cell count estimates. The repertoire was sequenced with immunoSEQ multiplex PCR; TCRdb's copy has only in-frame clones and lacks some. D and trimming were read from the DNA, whereas the V and J calls and clone size are those reported in that table. This sample has about 250,000 clones, with approximately 80% found just once. This specimen belongs to a study of blood T cell repertoires in COVID-19. Study in general: Whether acute or convalescent, the COVID-19 samples came from the United States, Italy and Spain. Sources were T cells, B-cell-depleted T cells, or PBMCs; the material itself was cDNA or gDNA.

This receptor was identified in a man in his forties with acute or convalescent COVID-19. Sample: peripheral blood. The V and J genes are TRBV6-1 and TRBJ2-2; D may be TRBD1 (6 bases). The CDR3 loop reads CASSETGTGELFF. CDR3 sequence (DNA): TGTGCCAGCAGTGAGACAGGCACCGGGGAGCTGTTTTTT.